Below, 16 T cell receptor beta chains from the same sample are listed, as sequenced in a study of technical replicates of blood from a few donors. Sequenced by immunoSEQ multiplex PCR; TCRdb stores in-frame clones only, minus some. The sample lists about 80,000 clones, approximately 97% occurring once. Sequenced: T cells isolated from PBMCs. The receptors originated from a human donor in good health.

This clone was recorded only once. The V and J genes are TRBV4-1 and TRBJ2-1; D not certain. The CDR3 consists of 16 residues. From germline, CDR1 is MGHRA and CDR2 YSYEKL. V lost 4 bases, J lost 6 bases, and 19 bases lay in between. This CDR3 is CASSLRESSKSNEQFF. As DNA, the CDR3 is TGCGCCAGCAGCCTTCGAGAGTCTTCCAAATCCAATGAGCAGTTCTTC.

The chain couples TRBV28 to TRBJ2-1; D is perhaps TRBD2 (7 bases). V dropped 8 bases and J dropped 2 bases, with 13 bases sitting between them. The CDR3 consists of 14 residues. Germline lookup yields CDR1 MDHEN and CDR2 SYDVKM. The CDR3 sequence is CASLVGGPYNEQFF. For the CDR3, the DNA is TGTGCCAGCTTGGTCGGGGGGCCCTACAATGAGCAGTTCTTC. Full variable domain (rest looked up from reference TRBV28 and TRBJ2-1): DVKVTQSSRYLVKRTGEKVFLECVQDMDHENMFWYRQDPGLGLRLIYFSYDVKMKEKGDIPEGYSVSREKKERFSLILESASTNQTSMYLCASLVGGPYNEQFFGPGTRLTVL.

This chain connects TRBV27 to TRBJ1-1; TRBD1 is a possible D gene (6 bases). The CDR3 covers 22 residues. Germline values: CDR1 MNHEY, CDR2 SMNVEV (reference sequence). The V end lost 9 bases, the J end lost 3 bases, and 41 bases lay between the germline ends. The CDR3 nucleotides read TGTGCCAGTTCAAAGCTTGGCTGGGTTGGGCAGGGGAAAATCCAGACTCACACTGAAGCTTTCTTT. This translates into CASSKLGWVGQGKIQTHTEAFF.

The chain uses TRBV5-1 and TRBJ1-2; D gene uncertain. Germline CDR1 and CDR2: SGHRS and YFSETQ. This CDR3 comprises 12 residues. Deletions cut 4 bases from V and 8 bases from J, with 12 bases between. CDR3 protein: CASSVDGGGYTF. CDR3 bases: TGCGCCAGCAGCGTGGACGGAGGAGGCTACACCTTC.

V is TRBV6-5 and J is TRBJ1-1, with TRBD1 matching over 7 bases. CDR3 length: 14 amino acids. The trim removed 6 bases at V and 2 bases at J, leaving 6 bases unmatched. From germline, CDR1 is MNHEY and CDR2 SVGAGI. This chain's CDR3 is CASREQGINTEAFF. DNA for the CDR3: TGTGCCAGCAGGGAACAGGGGATCAACACTGAAGCTTTCTTT.

This chain links TRBV6-5 with TRBJ1-1; D is possibly TRBD1 (5 bases). Deletions cut 7 bases from V and 8 bases from J, with 14 bases between. This CDR3 is built from 12 residues. Germline lookup yields CDR1 MNHEY and CDR2 SVGAGI. The CDR3 DNA follows: TGTGCCAGCAAAGGCCCGGACAAGGAAGCTTTCTTT. Translation: CASKGPDKEAFF.

This clone was recorded only once. This chain connects TRBV9 to TRBJ2-6; 7 bases match TRBD1. V lost 5 bases, J lost 1 base, and 6 bases stayed unmatched. The CDR3 totals 16 residues. Germline V lookup: CDR1 SGDLS, CDR2 YYNGEE. This CDR3 reads CASRGDSPSGANVLTF. CDR3 in DNA: TGTGCCAGCAGGGGGGACAGCCCGTCTGGGGCCAACGTCCTGACTTTC.

On this clone itself: The junction differs from germline at one of its ends, possibly a read error. This chain connects TRBV7-7 to TRBJ1-2, with 7 nucleotides matching TRBD1. The CDR3 length is 16 residues. Germline V gives CDR1 SSHAT, CDR2 FNYEAQ (reference sequence). The CDR3 nucleotides are TGTGCTAGCAGCCACCGTCGACAGGGCACTTTCTATGGCTACACCTTC. This sequence encodes CASSHRRQGTFYGYTF.

This rearrangement joins TRBV28 to TRBJ2-1; 8 bases fit TRBD2. Germline V gene sequence: CDR1 MDHEN, CDR2 SYDVKM. J lost 9 bases, V lost 5 bases, and 15 bases had no gene match. The CDR3 covers 16 residues. This CDR3 is CASSRYTGLAWSEQFF. As DNA, the CDR3 is TGTGCCAGCAGTAGATATACCGGACTAGCTTGGAGTGAGCAGTTCTTC.

The chain recombines TRBV18 with TRBJ1-1; weak D call: TRBD1 (5 bases). The V gene's germline CDR1 is KGHSH and CDR2 LQKENI. The CDR3 is made up of 15 amino acids. V lost 0 bases, J lost 1 base, and 9 bases lay in between. The CDR3 protein is CASSPPAGPNTEAFF. The CDR3 nucleotides read TGTGCCAGCTCACCACCAGCAGGGCCGAACACTGAAGCTTTCTTT.

The chain employs TRBV5-4 and TRBJ2-1, with a weak D call TRBD2 (5 bases). The CDR3 length is 14 residues. V was cut by 0 bases and J by 10 bases, with 14 bases left in between. Germline CDR1 is SGHNT and CDR2 is YYREEE (reference sequence). CDR3 loop: CASSLGLKPGEQFF. CDR3 DNA sequence: TGTGCCAGCAGCTTGGGACTCAAGCCGGGGGAGCAGTTCTTC.

V and J are TRBV9 and TRBJ1-1; 8 bases are a match to TRBD1. Germline V gene lookup returns CDR1 SGDLS and CDR2 YYNGEE. The V and J ends lost 0 bases and 1 base, in that order; junction bases with no gene match: 5. This CDR3 has 16 residues. The CDR3 here is CASSVEDRVWNTEAFF. CDR3 DNA: TGTGCCAGCAGCGTAGAGGACAGGGTGTGGAACACTGAAGCTTTCTTT.

This chain links TRBV5-4 with TRBJ2-7; a possible D gene is TRBD2 (6 bases). Germline V gene sequence: CDR1 SGHNT, CDR2 YYREEE (reference sequence). The CDR3 covers 15 residues. V shed 1 base and J shed 1 base, with 12 bases lying between them. The CDR3 spells CASSLSTAGSYEQYF. The CDR3 DNA reads as TGTGCCAGCAGCTTGAGCACGGCGGGGTCCTACGAGCAGTACTTC.

The V and J genes are TRBV19 and TRBJ2-5; 11 nucleotides agree with TRBD2. Germline lookup yields CDR1 LNHDA and CDR2 SQIVND (reference sequence). The CDR3 loop spans 16 amino acids. V shed 4 bases and J 5 bases; nucleotides not matched to a gene: 9. The CDR3 region is CASSRGLAGGGETQYF. The CDR3 region has the DNA TGTGCCAGTAGTAGGGGTCTAGCGGGGGGCGGGGAGACCCAGTACTTC.

The J gene is TRBJ1-3, the V gene TRBV6-5; 7 nucleotides align to TRBD1. From germline, CDR1 is MNHEY and CDR2 SVGAGI. The CDR3 has 15 residues. Unmatched junction bases numbered 0, after V lost 0 bases and J lost 1 base. CDR3 in DNA: TGTGCCAGCAGTTACTCACAGGGGTCTGGAAACACCATATATTTT. Protein: CASSYSQGSGNTIYF.

The chain links TRBV7-6 to TRBJ2-7; 7 bases map to TRBD2. After removal of 5 bases from V and 3 bases from J, the junction contained 16 bases not matched to a gene. The length of the CDR3 is 17 residues. CDR1 SGHVS and CDR2 FNYEAQ come from the germline V gene. CDR3 in DNA: TGTGCCAGCAGCCGATTAGGGCTGGGAGGGGTCGTCTACGAGCAGTACTTC. Protein product: CASSRLGLGGVVYEQYF.